Following are 2 T cell receptor beta chains from one sample sequenced in a study of PD-1 blockade in classical Hodgkin lymphoma. Each and every patient relapsed after autologous stem cell transplantation, and patients got differing brentuximab vedotin exposure. The authors enriched CD8+ T cells from thawed PBMCs via magnetic negative selection. The protocol was immunoSEQ multiplex PCR, while the TCRdb copy is restricted to in-frame clones and leaves out a portion. The sample includes approximately 10,000 clones, roughly 84% of them seen just once. The material sequenced was CD8+ T cells from blood, taken at baseline. The receptors originated from a human donor with classical Hodgkin lymphoma.

The chain is built from TRBV2 and TRBJ2-6; a possible D gene is TRBD2 (6 bases). Germline V gives CDR1 SNHLY, CDR2 FYNNEI. The V and J ends lost 7 bases and 2 bases respectively, with 6 bases between them. CDR3 length: 13 amino acids. CDR3 nucleotide sequence: TGTGCCAGCACGGGAGCTGGGGCCAACGTCCTGACTTTC. Translation: CASTGAGANVLTF. Complete variable domain (other parts from reference TRBV2 and TRBJ2-6): EPEVTQTPSHQVTQMGQEVILRCVPISNHLYFYWYRQILGQKVEFLVSFYNNEISEKSEIFDDQFSVERPDGSNFTLKIRSTKLEDSAMYFCASTGAGANVLTFGAGSRLTVL.

The rearrangement uses TRBV5-1 and TRBJ2-3; TRBD1 is a possible D gene (5 bases). This CDR3 has 12 residues. V lost 5 bases and J 5 bases, leaving 9 bases between the germline ends. Per germline, CDR1 SGHRS and CDR2 YFSETQ. CDR3 bases: TGCGCCAGCAGGTCTACAGGAGATACGCAGTATTTT. Protein sequence: CASRSTGDTQYF. The variable domain in full, completed from reference TRBV5-1 and TRBJ2-3, reads KAGVTQTPRYLIKTRGQQVTLSCSPISGHRSVSWYQQTPGQGLQFLFEYFSETQRNKGNFPGRFSGRQFSNSRSEMNVSTLELGDSALYLCASRSTGDTQYFGPGTRLTVL.